Below, 32 T cell receptor beta chains from the same sample are listed, as sequenced in a study of spatial heterogeneity in lung cancer. A single record per CDR3 protein comes from TCRdb applying MiXCR to the 5' RACE reads. The table shows some 10,000 distinct CDR3 sequences, with 5% to 6.5% occurring only once. Time point indicated: sample taken at primary tumor resection. Unsorted tumor, nontumor lung tissue or cryopreserved PBMC supplied the whole RNA. The sequencing used PBMCs, collected at surgery. These receptors came from a male donor with early-stage non-small cell lung cancer.

Ten or more counts support this clonotype. The chain couples TRBV6-2 or TRBV6-3 to TRBJ2-3, with a tentative D call TRBD2 (6 bases). This CDR3 is 16 amino acids long. Trimming removed 0 bases at V and 5 bases at J, with 15 bases between. CDR1 and CDR2 from the germline V gene are MNHEY and SVGEGT. CDR3 sequence (DNA): TGTGCCAGCAGTTACTCATCTGGCGGGGTAGTAGATACGCAGTATTTT. This codes for CASSYSSGGVVDTQYF.

This clonotype was recorded at least ten times. The genes are TRBV7-9 and TRBJ1-1; D unclear. This CDR3 contains 17 residues. Germline CDR1 and CDR2: SEHNR and FQNEAQ (reference sequence). V shed 4 bases and J shed 0 bases, with 18 bases lying between them. The CDR3 coding sequence is TGTGCCAGCAGCTCCCCGTCGGGCAGTCCTATGAACACTGAAGCTTTCTTT. Its protein is CASSSPSGSPMNTEAFF.

This clonotype has a count of ten or more. The chain combines TRBV7-9 with TRBJ2-1, with 7 nucleotides matching TRBD2. The V and J ends lost 4 bases and 15 bases, in that order; junction bases with no gene match: 6. The V gene's germline CDR1 is SEHNR and CDR2 FQNEAQ (reference sequence). The length of the CDR3 is 11 residues. The CDR3 protein is CASSSTSGVFF. DNA of the CDR3: TGTGCCAGCAGCTCCACAAGCGGGGTGTTCTTC.

Within the sample, this clonotype is medium-sized (0.01 to 0.1%). The rearrangement links TRBV12-3 or TRBV12-4 to TRBJ1-4; 8 bases are a match to TRBD1. Losses at the gene ends were 0 bases for V and 0 bases for J; bases not matched to a gene: 6. The CDR3 runs to 18 residues. CDR3 in DNA: TGTGCCAGCAGTTTAGCTGGACAGGGAATCTCAACTAATGAAAAACTGTTTTTT. This gives the protein CASSLAGQGISTNEKLFF.

This clonotype is medium-sized within its sample. An end of the junction does not agree with germline; a read error may underlie this. The chain recombines TRBV28 with TRBJ2-7; D unresolved. The CDR3 contains 11 residues. Germline V gene data show CDR1 as MDHEN and CDR2 as SYDVKM. The CDR3 spells CASSPVSKTGF. CDR3 DNA: TGTGCCAGCAGCCCCGTTTCGAAAACGGGTTTC.

The CDR3 reads CASSIEQGTGDTQYF. CDR3 sequence (DNA): TGTGCCAGTAGTATTGAGCAGGGGACGGGAGATACGCAGTATTTT. This chain joins TRBV19 and TRBJ2-3, with D tentatively TRBD1 (6 bases). V lost 3 bases, J lost 5 bases, and 15 bases lay in between. The CDR3 spans 15 residues. Germline loops: CDR1 LNHDA, CDR2 SQIVND (reference sequence).

This clonotype is labeled medium-sized (0.01 to 0.1%). The J gene is TRBJ2-6, the V gene TRBV7-3; D not certain. CDR1 is SGHTA and CDR2 is FQGTGA in the germline V gene. V lost 4 bases and J 2 bases, leaving 9 bases between the germline ends. The CDR3 runs to 15 residues. This chain's CDR3 is CASSSRVAGANVLTF. The CDR3 coding sequence is TGTGCCAGCAGCTCTAGGGTAGCTGGGGCCAACGTCCTGACTTTC. Together with reference TRBV7-3 and TRBJ2-6, the CDR3 gives the full variable domain: GAGVSQTPSNKVTEKGKYVELRCDPISGHTALYWYRQSLGQGPEFLIYFQGTGAADDSGLPNDRFFAVRPEGSVSTLKIQRTERGDSAVYLCASSSRVAGANVLTFGAGSRLTVL.

This rearrangement joins TRBV7-8 to TRBJ1-4; D remains unclear. The V end lost 2 bases, the J end lost 6 bases, and 16 bases lay between the germline ends. Germline CDR1 and CDR2: SGHVS and FQNEAQ. The CDR3 runs 16 residues. This chain's CDR3 is CASSLRVSDFHEKLFF. The CDR3 DNA reads as TGTGCCAGCAGCTTACGGGTCTCAGACTTCCATGAAAAACTGTTTTTT.

This clonotype was seen more than once but under ten times. This chain uses TRBV29-1 with TRBJ1-2; weak D call: TRBD1 (5 bases). Looked up from germline, CDR1 is SQVTM and CDR2 is ANQGSEA. V was clipped by 3 bases and J by 3 bases, with 8 bases between them. The CDR3 loop spans 12 amino acids. In nucleotides, the CDR3 is TGCAGCGTTGATGGGGCTGACTATGGCTACACCTTC. This sequence encodes CSVDGADYGYTF.

This clonotype came up many times. This rearrangement joins TRBV20-1 to TRBJ1-1; D is unresolved. The V gene's germline CDR1 is DFQATT and CDR2 SNEGSKA (reference sequence). Trimming took 2 bases from V and 0 from J, leaving 16 bases between them. This CDR3 region has 16 residues. For the CDR3, the DNA is TGCAGTGCTAGAACGACGGAGGACCTAATGAACACTGAAGCTTTCTTT. This encodes CSARTTEDLMNTEAFF.

Within the sample, this clonotype is medium-sized (0.01 to 0.1%). The chain links TRBV29-1 to TRBJ2-3, with TRBD2 as a possible D gene (5 bases). The CDR3 extends over 13 amino acids. Germline lookup yields CDR1 SQVTM and CDR2 ANQGSEA. V was shortened by 8 bases and J by 0 bases, with 12 bases between the two germline ends. The CDR3 sequence is CSMRTGSTDTQYF. The CDR3 nucleotides are TGCAGCATGCGGACGGGGAGCACAGATACGCAGTATTTT.

This clonotype was seen at least ten times. V and J are TRBV28 and TRBJ2-5, with 11 bases fitting TRBD2. V shed 4 bases, J shed 0 bases, and the junction held 4 bases outside the gene matches. Germline values: CDR1 MDHEN, CDR2 SYDVKM. CDR3 length: 16 amino acids. The CDR3, as DNA: TGTGCCAGCAGTTCTTTAGCGGGGGGGAACCAAGAGACCCAGTACTTC. It translates to CASSSLAGGNQETQYF.

The sample holds many counts of this clonotype. The chain employs TRBV6-5 and TRBJ2-1, with 10 bases fitting TRBD2. CDR3 length equals 16 residues. The germline V gene encodes CDR1 MNHEY and CDR2 SVGAGI. The V and J ends lost 0 bases and 5 bases, in that order; junction bases with no gene match: 4. CDR3 in DNA: TGTGCCAGCAGTTACTCGCTAGCGGGAGAGGACAATGAGCAGTTCTTC. This encodes CASSYSLAGEDNEQFF.

This clonotype was counted between two and nine times. The chain couples TRBV29-1 to TRBJ2-3; tentatively, D is TRBD1 (7 bases). In germline, CDR1 is SQVTM, CDR2 ANQGSEA. The CDR3 totals 13 residues. Trimming pared 7 bases from V and 4 bases from J, leaving 15 bases between. The chain's CDR3 is CSGAGGTADTQYF. The DNA for the CDR3 is TGCAGCGGGGCCGGAGGGACAGCAGATACGCAGTATTTT.

The table lists this clonotype with many counts. This chain connects TRBV7-9 to TRBJ1-6; D is undetermined. The CDR3 has 15 amino acids. The V and J ends lost 7 bases and 3 bases respectively, with 13 bases between them. From germline, CDR1 is SEHNR and CDR2 FQNEAQ (reference sequence). The CDR3 spells CASTLMGSYNSPLHF. CDR3 bases: TGTGCCAGCACCCTGATGGGCAGCTATAATTCACCCCTCCACTTT. The full variable domain, with the rest looked up from reference TRBV7-9 and TRBJ1-6, is DTGVSQNPRHKITKRGQNVTFRCDPISEHNRLYWYRQTLGQGPEFLTYFQNEAQLEKSRLLSDRFSAERPKGSFSTLEIQRTEQGDSAMYLCASTLMGSYNSPLHFGNGTRLTVT.

This clonotype is categorized as large. The V call is TRBV5-6, the J call TRBJ2-3, with no clear D. Germline CDR1 and CDR2: SGHDT and YYEEEE. V lost 3 bases, J lost 4 bases, and 9 bases lay in between. The CDR3 covers 13 residues. Here the CDR3 reads CASSSRPADTQYF. The CDR3 DNA is TGTGCCAGCAGCTCCCGTCCCGCAGATACGCAGTATTTT.

At least ten counts were recorded for this clonotype. The J gene is TRBJ1-2, the V gene TRBV24-1; 11 bases agree with TRBD1. There are 13 residues in the CDR3. Germline CDR1 and CDR2: KGHDR and SFDVKD. Losses at the gene ends were 9 bases for V and 7 bases for J; bases not matched to a gene: 6. CDR3 region: CATSGQGASGYTF. CDR3 DNA: TGTGCCACCTCCGGACAGGGGGCCAGTGGCTACACCTTC.

V and J are TRBV7-2 and TRBJ1-5, with D possibly being TRBD1 (5 bases). With 6 bases removed from V and 3 bases from J, the gap between germline ends came to 15 bases. This CDR3 spans 15 amino acids. Germline V gene sequence: CDR1 SGHTA, CDR2 FQGNSA. CDR3 DNA: TGTGCCAGCAGTTACCTGGCGGGGCCCAATCAGCCCCAGCATTTT. Translating it yields CASSYLAGPNQPQHF.

The genes are TRBV6-2 or TRBV6-3 and TRBJ1-6; no reliable D call. Germline assignment: CDR1 MNHEY and CDR2 SVGEGT. Trimming stripped 5 bases from V and 5 bases from J, with 13 bases between. This CDR3 has 15 residues. CDR3 sequence (DNA): TGTGCCAGCAGTGATCTAATCGGGAATAATTCACCCCTCCACTTT. Its translation is CASSDLIGNNSPLHF.

This clonotype is labeled medium-sized. This rearrangement joins TRBV20-1 to TRBJ1-1; no clear D gene. The CDR3 contains 14 residues. Germline V gives CDR1 DFQATT, CDR2 SNEGSKA (reference sequence). Trimming cost V 5 bases and J 0 bases, with 13 bases left between them. The CDR3 DNA sequence: TGCAGTGCTTGGAAGGACGGGTTGAACACTGAAGCTTTCTTT. It codes for CSAWKDGLNTEAFF.

This clonotype was seen many times. The chain joins TRBV29-1 to TRBJ2-7, with TRBD2 matching 7 bases. Germline V gene lookup returns CDR1 SQVTM and CDR2 ANQGSEA. This CDR3 has 14 residues. The V segment lost 5 bases and the J segment 0 bases; nucleotides outside the gene matches: 7. The CDR3 sequence is CSVYSSGISYEQYF. The CDR3 region has the DNA TGCAGCGTTTACTCTAGCGGAATCTCCTACGAGCAGTACTTC.

This clonotype was counted at least ten times. The chain uses TRBV14 and TRBJ2-1, with a possible D match to TRBD1 (5 bases). V was shortened by 6 bases and J by 4 bases, with 13 bases between the two germline ends. The CDR3 has 14 amino acids. The germline CDR1 and CDR2 sequences are SGHDN and FVKESK. The CDR3 DNA is TGTGCCAGCAGTCCGACAGCCGTTTACAATGAGCAGTTCTTC. Amino acids: CASSPTAVYNEQFF.

This clonotype was counted at least ten times. The V call is TRBV27, the J call TRBJ2-3, with TRBD1 identical over 7 bases. V lost 5 bases and J lost 1; bases outside the gene matches: 6. Germline lookup yields CDR1 MNHEY and CDR2 SMNVEV (reference sequence). The CDR3 has 15 amino acids. DNA for the CDR3: TGTGCCAGCAGTCAGAGACAGGGCCGCACAGATACGCAGTATTTT. It encodes CASSQRQGRTDTQYF.

At least ten counts were recorded for this clonotype. The V gene is TRBV20-1, the J gene TRBJ2-3; 10 positions agree with TRBD2. This CDR3 has 16 residues. The V gene's germline CDR1 is DFQATT and CDR2 SNEGSKA (reference sequence). Here the CDR3 DNA reads TGCAGCCCTGAAGAGCTAGCGGGAGTCTCCCCAGATACGCAGTATTTT. Protein product: CSPEELAGVSPDTQYF.

In this sample, this clonotype is medium-sized. CDR3 amino acids: CASSGGQRNTDTQYF. In DNA form, the CDR3 reads TGTGCCAGCAGTGGGGGACAGCGGAACACAGATACGCAGTATTTT. The rearrangement uses TRBV2 and TRBJ2-3; 7 bases map to TRBD1. This CDR3 is built from 15 residues. Germline trimming cut 4 bases from V and 2 bases from J; bases unmatched to any gene: 6. CDR1 SNHLY and CDR2 FYNNEI come from the germline V gene.

This clonotype has more than one count but fewer than ten. The genes are TRBV5-1 and TRBJ2-1, with TRBD1 matching over 12 bases. The length of the CDR3 is 17 residues. The trim removed 0 bases at V and 8 bases at J, leaving 9 bases unmatched. Germline CDR1 is SGHRS and CDR2 is YFSETQ. For the CDR3, the DNA is TGCGCCAGCAGCTTGGCGCCCTCCGGGACAGGGGGCGATGAGCAGTTCTTC. Encoded protein: CASSLAPSGTGGDEQFF.

This clonotype has ten or more counts. The chain joins TRBV28 to TRBJ2-3; D is unclear. CDR3 length: 14 amino acids. Germline-derived CDR1 and CDR2 are MDHEN and SYDVKM. V shed 6 bases and J shed 4 bases, with 14 bases lying between them. As DNA, the CDR3 is TGTGCCAGCAGCTCTCTTCCGCGACCAGATACGCAGTATTTT. It specifies CASSSLPRPDTQYF. The whole variable domain, remainder taken from reference TRBV28 and TRBJ2-3, is DVKVTQSSRYLVKRTGEKVFLECVQDMDHENMFWYRQDPGLGLRLIYFSYDVKMKEKGDIPEGYSVSREKKERFSLILESASTNQTSMYLCASSSLPRPDTQYFGPGTRLTVL.

This clonotype has a count of ten or more. This chain links TRBV10-3 with TRBJ2-7; 9 positions match TRBD1. Germline CDR1 reads ENHRY; CDR2 reads SYGVKD. The CDR3 sequence is 13 residues long. Trimming took 3 bases from V and 5 from J; bases not matched to a gene: 2. For the CDR3, the DNA is TGTGCCATCAGTGATCGGGACAGGGACGAGCAGTACTTC. Protein sequence: CAISDRDRDEQYF.

The chain recombines TRBV5-1 with TRBJ1-1; maybe TRBD1 (5 bases). Germline CDR1 and CDR2: SGHRS and YFSETQ. The CDR3 extends over 13 amino acids. V was trimmed by 0 bases and J by 2 bases, leaving 5 bases between them. The CDR3 region has the DNA TGCGCCAGCAGCTTGGGGACAAACACTGAAGCTTTCTTT. This sequence encodes CASSLGTNTEAFF.

By share of the sample, this clonotype is medium-sized. The chain couples TRBV3-1 to TRBJ2-7; no clear D gene. The germline V gene has CDR1 LGHDT and CDR2 YNNKEL (reference sequence). The CDR3 covers 13 residues. V was clipped by 0 bases and J by 3 bases, with 6 bases between them. CDR3 nucleotides: TGTGCCAGCAGCCAAGAAAAGGTCTACGAGCAGTACTTC. Translated, it gives CASSQEKVYEQYF.

The sample holds many counts of this clonotype. The chain combines TRBV21-1 with TRBJ2-1; the table assigns TRBD1, which was not confirmed against the DNA. TRBV21-1 is flagged as a pseudogene. This CDR3 has 19 amino acids. CDR3: CASSGLSGSEGGDYNEQFF. The CDR3 nucleotides are TGTGCCAGCAGCGGTCTAAGCGGTTCTGAAGGGGGGGATTACAATGAGCAGTTCTTC.

This clonotype has a count of ten or more. The V and J genes are TRBV3-1 and TRBJ2-1, with D hard to call. Trimming pared 4 bases from V and 9 bases from J, leaving 10 bases between. The CDR3 loop spans 12 amino acids. Germline values: CDR1 LGHDT, CDR2 YNNKEL (reference sequence). Here the CDR3 reads CASSRRLGEQFF. The CDR3 DNA reads as TGTGCCAGCAGCCGACGCTTGGGTGAGCAGTTCTTC.